Below, one TCR beta chain is given with its context. The data derive from a study of T-cell memory formation after mild COVID-19. Study information: TCR clusters were mostly confined to one donor each.

V was pared by 4 bases and J by 8 bases, with 8 bases between. This CDR3 contains 11 residues. The germline V gene has CDR1 SGHVS and CDR2 FQNEAQ. 5'RACE primed from the constant segment yielded TCR alpha and TCR beta cDNA libraries bearing sample barcodes and UMIs. TCRdb processed the 5' RACE reads anew with MiXCR; each CDR3 protein has one entry. The table lists more than 110,000 distinct CDR3 sequences, around 15% of them singletons. Sample: PBMCs or a T cell subset sorted from them (not recorded which). The chain employs TRBV7-8 and TRBJ1-2; D is uncertain. This TCR came from an adult woman who had mild COVID-19 (a few samples of this study predate the infection). Cell type and time point are not known. The CDR3 region is CASSSDIGYTF. As DNA, the CDR3 is TGTGCCAGCAGCTCCGACATCGGCTACACCTTC.